Sequencing of this T cell receptor (beta chain) was carried out in a study of Ad26.COV2.S vaccination and SARS-CoV-2 variants (dated by TCRdb to 2020 to 2022). For the wider study: Donors in the vaccine arm were drawn from COV1001, a multicentre, randomized, double-blind, placebo-controlled phase I-IIa trial testing Ad26.COV2.S in healthy adults. Ad26.COV2.S was given intramuscularly at 5x10^10 or 1x10^11 viral particles, as a single shot or as two shots 56 days apart. Sequencing of the TCRbeta repertoire served to evaluate the specificity and breadth of SARS-CoV-2-reactive T cell receptors following Ad26.COV2.S vaccination. A total of approximately 30 samples were included in the TCR-sequenced set, comprising about 20 Ad26.COV2.S vaccine recipients, 5 placebo recipients and 8 SARS-CoV-2 convalescent individuals. Trial participants were randomized into five groups of five: low-dose or high-dose Ad26.COV2.S given once or twice, or placebo on both occasions. Throughout the experiments and outcome assessment, investigators stayed blinded to trial group allocation.

Points on this clone: Its antigen is unknown. No base-level quality is on record; no much larger clone is a single base apart.

On the study overall, not on this receptor specifically: The authors noted that the TCR breadth and depth analyses may have underestimated total T cell responses. Comparing responses between vaccine doses or regimens was not something the study was powered to do. Higher spike-specific TCR breadth was observed in Ad26.COV2.S recipients than in placebo recipients (P = 0.0014). Non-spike TCR breadth was comparable between vaccine and placebo recipients, consistent with the vaccine containing only spike. Substantial breadth of spike-specific CD8+ and CD4+ T cell responses was reported after vaccination.

TCRbeta CDR3 regions were sequenced with the immunoSEQ Assay. After extraction, genomic DNA underwent amplification by bias-controlled multiplex PCR, followed by high-throughput sequencing. The paper's processing steps were these. Collapsing and filtering of sequences were performed to quantify the absolute abundance of each unique TCRbeta CDR3 region. Usable DNA was measured by amplifying reference genes present in all nucleated cells, and TCRbeta template counts were normalized to that usable DNA to estimate T cell fraction. Repertoire TCRs were annotated as SARS-CoV-2-specific by exact matching of V gene, CDR3 amino acid sequence and J gene to a known reactive TCR set. The reference SARS-CoV-2 TCR set was obtained from MIRA and was filtered for enrichment in COVID-19-positive ImmuneCODE repertoires, whereby public or cross-reactive TCRs were removed. Drawing on the MIRA antigens, annotated TCRs were analysed further at the level of specific ORF or position within ORF. Breadth was defined as annotated unique rearrangements over total unique productive rearrangements; depth was the summed frequency of those rearrangements. Two-sided Wilcoxon rank-sum tests were applied when comparing TCR breadth between groups. The source is immuneACCESS, and TCRdb retained only in-frame sequences with V and J called. Part of the clones is not carried over; for the studies checked, unresolved V genes explain less than half of this, and the remainder is unexplained. V, J and clone size derive from that table, while D and trimming were established from the DNA sequence. A total of hundreds of thousands of clones appear in this sample, over 75% of them only once. The ten most abundant clones make up about 12% of the sample.

Including cysteine and phenylalanine, the CDR3 has 13 amino acids. Just CDR3 DNA is preserved here, 39 bases in frame from base 1. From the germline V gene, CDR1 is SGHNT and CDR2 is YENEEA. V loses 4 bases of germline sequence and J loses 4 bases, and the interval between the two ends is 10 bases. The treatment or condition label on this specimen signifies: around 19 received Ad26.COV2.S at low or high dose, single or two shots; about five received placebo; per-sample allocation not given. For vaccine and placebo recipients, the sequenced repertoires came from samples collected on day 63 after the first injection. Between 29 July and 7 August 2020, Cohort 1b enrolled fewer than 30 adults aged 18-55 years at one site in Boston, USA. Ad26.COV2.S consisted of a replication-incompetent adenovirus type 26 vector by which a prefusion-stabilized SARS-CoV-2 spike protein from the original Wuhan strain was expressed.

The rearranged segments are TRBV11-3 and TRBJ2-5, with TRBD1 tentatively as D gene (6 bases match). This sequence was found in a person aged 18-65 years who received the Ad26.COV2.S COVID-19 vaccine or a placebo. The material sequenced was peripheral blood, taken in a trial of Ad26.COV2.S vaccine versus placebo. Here is the DNA: TGTGCCAGCAGCTCACAGGGTGCAGAGACCCAGTACTTC. Its translation reads: CASSSQGAETQYF.